This T cell receptor beta chain was obtained from a study of glioma-infiltrating T cells. Using RNA template, CDR3s of TCR alpha and beta were amplified with iRepertoire arm-PCR. Via MiXCR, TCRdb re-called the multiplex PCR reads, giving one row per CDR3 protein. The sample carries 300,000 to 400,000 distinct CDR3 sequences, less than 50% recorded once. In its sample, this clonotype was seen once. The V and J ends lost 10 bases and 0 bases respectively, with 16 bases between them. The CDR3 spans 15 residues. The germline CDR1 and CDR2 sequences are LNHDA and SQIVND (reference sequence). This sequence originates from a human donor with low-grade glioma or glioblastoma, undergoing nonglioma brain surgery, or in good health (not recorded which). Source material: glioma tissue, nonneoplastic brain tissue, or PBMCs (not recorded which). The V gene is TRBV19, the J gene TRBJ1-5, with D possibly TRBD1 on 6 matching bases. The CDR3 is CATWRGGSSNQPQHF. In DNA form, the CDR3 reads TGTGCCACTTGGCGCGGGGGCTCTAGCAATCAGCCCCAGCATTTT. The full variable domain, completed using reference TRBV19 and TRBJ1-5, is DGGITQSPKYLFRKEGQNVTLSCEQNLNHDAMYWYRQDPGQGLRLIYYSQIVNDFQKGDIAEGYSVSREKKESFPLTVTSAQKNPTAFYLCATWRGGSSNQPQHFGDGTRLSIL.